The clone carrying this T cell receptor (beta chain) was detected only a few times. The data were taken from a study of patients and donors after allogeneic stem cell transplantation. V was pared by 0 bases and J by 9 bases, with 15 bases between. This CDR3 has 16 residues. The V gene's germline CDR1 is MGHRA and CDR2 YSYEKL. TCRdb re-called the RT-PCR reads through MiXCR, storing one row per CDR3 protein. The sample gives some 87,000 distinct CDR3 sequences, around 49% of which show up once; approximately 60% is in the top ten. The origin of this receptor is a human donor who was either an allogeneic HSCT recipient or a stem cell or donor lymphocyte infusion donor (not recorded which). It is not recorded whose cells these are; they may come from a transplant donor. Sequenced material: blood, either unsorted or a sorted T cell fraction (not recorded which). The chain has TRBV4-1 and TRBJ1-6, with D maybe TRBD1 (5 bases). As DNA, the CDR3 is TGCGCCAGCAGCCAAGATGGGGCGAGGGCTTCTTCACCCCTCCACTTT. Translating gives CASSQDGARASSPLHF.